These 9 T cell receptor beta chains share one sample of origin, sequenced in a study of cytomegalovirus exposure and HLA in healthy donors. Primers: 60 Vbeta forward and 13 Jbeta reverse. Method: immunoSEQ multiplex PCR; TCRdb's copy keeps in-frame clones and lacks some. The data show around 150,000 clones, 65% to 85% seen once. The sample was PBMCs. The receptors come from a man in his forties or fifties in good health and CMV-seropositive.

V usage is TRBV5-1 and J usage is TRBJ2-3; D not certain. The CDR3 totals 12 residues. Trimming removed 0 bases from V and 5 bases from J, with 4 bases in between. Germline values: CDR1 SGHRS, CDR2 YFSETQ. For the CDR3, the DNA is TGCGCCAGCAGCTTGGATCGAGATACGCAGTATTTT. Protein: CASSLDRDTQYF. Looking up the rest from reference TRBV5-1 and TRBJ2-3 gives the full variable domain: KAGVTQTPRYLIKTRGQQVTLSCSPISGHRSVSWYQQTPGQGLQFLFEYFSETQRNKGNFPGRFSGRQFSNSRSEMNVSTLELGDSALYLCASSLDRDTQYFGPGTRLTVL.

This clone was observed a few times. The chain joins TRBV5-4 to TRBJ1-2; D may be TRBD1 (5 bases). The CDR3 has 14 residues. V lost 3 bases, J lost 7 bases, and 16 bases lay in between. Germline CDR1 SGHNT, CDR2 YYREEE (reference sequence). DNA of the CDR3: TGTGCCAGCAGCTCCCCTCTGGGGCGGTCTGGCTACACCTTC. It codes for CASSSPLGRSGYTF.

V and J are TRBV5-6 and TRBJ2-3; 7 bases line up with TRBD2. The germline V gene encodes CDR1 SGHDT and CDR2 YYEEEE. This CDR3 is built from 14 residues. Losses at the gene ends were 4 bases for V and 2 bases for J; bases not matched to a gene: 4. CDR3 coding DNA: TGTGCCAGCAGCACGGGGACTATCACAGATACGCAGTATTTT. Translation gives CASSTGTITDTQYF. Supplemented by reference TRBV5-6 and TRBJ2-3, the full variable domain reads DAGVTQSPTHLIKTRGQQVTLRCSPKSGHDTVSWYQQALGQGPQFIFQYYEEEERQRGNFPDRFSGHQFPNYSSELNVNALLLGDSALYLCASSTGTITDTQYFGPGTRLTVL.

Points on this clone: An end of the junction does not agree with germline; a read error may underlie this. This chain uses TRBV6-5 with TRBJ2-7; 11 nucleotides agree with TRBD2. CDR1 is MNHEY, CDR2 SVGAGI, per germline. The CDR3 runs to 15 residues. CDR3 sequence (DNA): TGTGCCAGCAGACCGCCGGGACTAGCGGCTTACGAGCAGCACTTC. It codes for CASRPPGLAAYEQHF.

This clone was seen a handful of times. V is TRBV4-2 and J is TRBJ1-2; 7 nucleotides align to TRBD1. The CDR3 is made up of 14 amino acids. The V segment lost 3 bases and the J segment 2 bases; nucleotides outside the gene matches: 3. Germline CDR1 reads LGHNA; CDR2 reads YNFKEQ. This chain's CDR3 is CASSQETGNYGYTF. The CDR3 DNA sequence: TGTGCCAGCAGCCAGGAGACAGGGAACTATGGCTACACCTTC.

This clone was detected a few times. The chain links TRBV5-4 to TRBJ2-1; 7 nucleotides agree with TRBD1. V lost 4 bases, J lost 9 bases, and 16 bases stayed unmatched. Germline V gene sequence: CDR1 SGHNT, CDR2 YYREEE (reference sequence). The CDR3 has 16 amino acids. DNA for the CDR3: TGTGCCAGCAGCCCGCCCCGACAGGGAAGGGGGCTTGAGCAGTTCTTC. Residues: CASSPPRQGRGLEQFF.

This rearrangement joins TRBV9 to TRBJ2-7; 8 nucleotides align to TRBD1. Losses at the gene ends were 4 bases for V and 6 bases for J; bases not matched to a gene: 6. Germline values: CDR1 SGDLS, CDR2 YYNGEE. The CDR3 covers 13 residues. CDR3 protein: CASSLRTGTEQYF. The CDR3 nucleotides are TGTGCCAGCAGCTTGCGGACAGGGACCGAGCAGTACTTC.

The chain employs TRBV2 and TRBJ2-3, with D unresolved. Trimming took 6 bases from V and 5 from J, leaving 9 bases between them. Per germline, CDR1 SNHLY and CDR2 FYNNEI. This CDR3 comprises 12 residues. The CDR3 loop reads CASSRLVDTQYF. The CDR3 DNA sequence: TGTGCCAGCAGCAGACTGGTAGATACGCAGTATTTT. Full variable domain (outside the CDR3, taken from reference TRBV2 and TRBJ2-3): EPEVTQTPSHQVTQMGQEVILRCVPISNHLYFYWYRQILGQKVEFLVSFYNNEISEKSEIFDDQFSVERPDGSNFTLKIRSTKLEDSAMYFCASSRLVDTQYFGPGTRLTVL.

The chain couples TRBV9 to TRBJ2-2; 8 nucleotides match TRBD1. Germline V gives CDR1 SGDLS, CDR2 YYNGEE. This CDR3 comprises 16 residues. Germline trimming cut 4 bases from V and 1 base from J; bases unmatched to any gene: 6. In DNA form, the CDR3 reads TGTGCCAGCAGCTCAAGGACAGGGTGGAACACCGGGGAGCTGTTTTTT. It is translated as CASSSRTGWNTGELFF.